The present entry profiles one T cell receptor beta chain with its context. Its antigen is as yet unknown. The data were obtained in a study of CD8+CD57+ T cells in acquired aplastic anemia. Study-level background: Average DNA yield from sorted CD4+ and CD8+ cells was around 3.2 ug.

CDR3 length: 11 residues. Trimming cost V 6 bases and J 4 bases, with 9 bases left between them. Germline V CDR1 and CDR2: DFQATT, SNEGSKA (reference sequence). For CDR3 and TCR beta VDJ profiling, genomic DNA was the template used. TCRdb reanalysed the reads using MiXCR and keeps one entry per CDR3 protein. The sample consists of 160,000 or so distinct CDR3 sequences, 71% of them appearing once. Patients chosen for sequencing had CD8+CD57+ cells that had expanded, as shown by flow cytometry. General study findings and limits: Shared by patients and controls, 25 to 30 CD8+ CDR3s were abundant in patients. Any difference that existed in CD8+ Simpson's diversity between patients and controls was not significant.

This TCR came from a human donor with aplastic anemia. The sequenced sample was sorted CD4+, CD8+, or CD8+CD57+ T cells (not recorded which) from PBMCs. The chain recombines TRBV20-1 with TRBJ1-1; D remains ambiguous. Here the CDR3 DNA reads TGCAGTGCGACGGTGGGCACTGAAGCTTTCTTT. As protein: CSATVGTEAFF.